These 17 T cell receptor beta chains were sequenced from one sample in a study of shared clonotypes between healthy human individuals (dated by TCRdb to about 2020). Receptor libraries were prepared by the immunoSEQ multiplex PCR assay. TCRdb retrieved this table from immuneACCESS and kept in-frame rearrangements only. Not all clones are present; in checked studies, unresolved V genes account for under half, and no reason is known for the remainder. The sample table records around 2.1 million clones; roughly 95% of these occur just once. The top ten constitute around 0.13% of the sample. Sequenced: naive CD4+ T cells sorted from blood. The sample's cell subset or site label, decoded: CD45RA+ positively selected. Every receptor here comes from a man in his late teens or twenties in good health.

The chain has TRBV5-4 and TRBJ1-5, with D maybe TRBD1 (5 bases). This CDR3 is built from 15 residues. V gave up 1 base and J gave up 5 bases, with 13 bases separating them. Germline CDR1 and CDR2: SGHNT and YYREEE (reference sequence). The CDR3 here is CASSLFPGSDQPQHF. The DNA for the CDR3 is TGTGCCAGCAGCTTGTTCCCAGGGTCGGATCAGCCCCAGCATTTT.

Worth noting for this clone: The same CDR3 arises from other DNA sequences in this sample as well. CDR3 DNA: TGCGCCAGCAGCAGCCAAGAGACCCAGTACTTC. Residues: CASSSQETQYF. This chain connects TRBV5-1 to TRBJ2-5; D gene ambiguous. V dropped 4 bases and J dropped 1 base, with 2 bases sitting between them. The CDR3 contains 11 residues. Per the germline V gene, CDR1 is SGHRS and CDR2 is YFSETQ.

This chain links TRBV5-4 with TRBJ2-7; the D is unclear. This CDR3 comprises 14 residues. CDR1 and CDR2 (germline): SGHNT, YYREEE (reference sequence). Trimming stripped 5 bases from V and 2 bases from J, with 14 bases between. CDR3 nucleotides: TGTGCCAGCAGTTTTGCGGCCGTCGCCTACGAGCAGTACTTC. This gives the protein CASSFAAVAYEQYF.

The CDR3: CASSGTPYQPQHF. The CDR3 bases are TGTGCCAGCAGTGGGACCCCCTATCAGCCCCAGCATTTT. The chain uses TRBV2 and TRBJ1-5, with no clear D. The germline CDR1 and CDR2 sequences are SNHLY and FYNNEI. The CDR3 spans 13 residues. Between the trimmed V and J ends, which lost 4 bases and 5 bases, there was a span of 9 bases.

Comments on this clone: This specimen includes other DNA sequences encoding the same CDR3. The V call is TRBV7-2, the J call TRBJ2-3; weak D call: TRBD2 (5 bases). Per germline, CDR1 SGHTA and CDR2 FQGNSA. Trimming shortened V by 3 bases and J by 0 bases, and 10 bases separated the two germline ends. This CDR3 is built from 15 residues. CDR3 region: CASSLVGGSTDTQYF. The CDR3 nucleotides are TGTGCCAGCAGCTTGGTTGGCGGGAGCACAGATACGCAGTATTTT.

The chain couples TRBV25-1 to TRBJ2-5, with a weak D call TRBD1 (6 bases). Germline V gene data show CDR1 as MGHDK and CDR2 as SYGVNS. The CDR3 is 15 residues long. The V end lost 3 bases, the J end lost 3 bases, and 14 bases lay between the germline ends. In nucleotides, the CDR3 is TGTGCCAGCAGTGACCCCGGGACAACCAAAGAGACCCAGTACTTC. Its translation is CASSDPGTTKETQYF.

Here the CDR3 reads CATSRERGSLKSSYNEQFF. CDR3 DNA sequence: TGTGCCACCAGCAGAGAACGAGGTAGCCTTAAAAGCTCCTACAATGAGCAGTTCTTC. The V gene is TRBV15, the J gene TRBJ2-1; D uncertain. Trimming removed 0 bases from V and 0 bases from J, with 18 bases in between. The CDR3 covers 19 residues. Germline CDR1 LNHNV, CDR2 YYDKDF (reference sequence).

The chain recombines TRBV21-1 with TRBJ2-3; TRBD2, as called in the table, went unchecked against the DNA. TRBV21-1 is designated a pseudogene. This CDR3 is built from 19 residues. The CDR3 spells CASSTLAGGLPHSTDTQYF. DNA of the CDR3: TGTGCCAGCAGCACGTTAGCGGGGGGGCTCCCTCACTCCACAGATACGCAGTATTTT.

The rearrangement joins TRBV28 to TRBJ1-1, with D possibly matching TRBD1 (6 bases). The germline gives CDR1 MDHEN, CDR2 SYDVKM. The CDR3 sequence is 16 residues long. Trimming pared 3 bases from V and 1 base from J, leaving 15 bases between. CDR3 region: CASSFRLGAGNTEAFF. The CDR3 nucleotides read TGTGCCAGCAGTTTCCGTCTGGGGGCAGGGAACACTGAAGCTTTCTTT.

The chain is built from TRBV18 and TRBJ1-1; no clear D gene. V was shortened by 1 base and J by 7 bases, with 7 bases between the two germline ends. Per germline, CDR1 KGHSH and CDR2 LQKENI. This CDR3 has 12 residues. The CDR3 loop reads CASSPLTSEAFF. CDR3 DNA: TGTGCCAGCTCACCACTAACAAGTGAAGCTTTCTTT.

For this clone: Other nucleotide sequences in the sample specify the same CDR3. The chain couples TRBV18 to TRBJ2-7; TRBD1 is a possible D gene (5 bases). CDR3 length: 11 residues. V was cut by 4 bases and J by 6 bases, with 7 bases left in between. The V gene's germline CDR1 is KGHSH and CDR2 LQKENI. CDR3 loop: CASSQDSEQYF. DNA for the CDR3: TGTGCCAGCTCACAAGACAGCGAGCAGTACTTC.

This sequence joins TRBV6-1 and TRBJ2-2; D may be TRBD1 (6 bases). Germline values: CDR1 MNHNS, CDR2 SASEGT. Trimming left V 0 bases short and J 7 bases short, with 12 bases between. CDR3 length: 15 residues. The CDR3 nucleotides read TGTGCCAGCAGTGAAGCGCCAGGGGCGGGCGGGGAGCTGTTTTTT. This translates into CASSEAPGAGGELFF.

The chain couples TRBV7-2 to TRBJ2-2, with 8 bases lining up with TRBD1. Germline lookup yields CDR1 SGHTA and CDR2 FQGNSA. The CDR3 contains 15 residues. V gave up 4 bases and J gave up 3 bases; unmatched junction bases: 4. The CDR3 protein is CASSSPTGDTGELFF. The CDR3, as DNA: TGTGCCAGCAGCTCCCCGACAGGGGACACCGGGGAGCTGTTTTTT.

The rearrangement joins TRBV5-6 to TRBJ1-3, with 9 bases lining up with TRBD1. Germline V gene data show CDR1 as SGHDT and CDR2 as YYEEEE. This CDR3 comprises 18 residues. The V gene end was trimmed by 4 bases and the J gene end by 0 bases; junction bases not matched to a gene: 11. The CDR3 loop is CASSPFRTGVLSGNTIYF. The DNA of the CDR3 is TGTGCCAGCAGCCCTTTTAGGACAGGGGTTCTCTCTGGAAACACCATATATTTT.

The chain couples TRBV7-9 to TRBJ1-1; D remains ambiguous. Germline-derived CDR1 and CDR2 are SEHNR and FQNEAQ (reference sequence). This CDR3 has 13 residues. V lost 1 base and J lost 6, with 9 bases in between. The CDR3 DNA sequence: TGTGCCAGCAGCTTAGGTGTGCAGTCTGAAGCTTTCTTT. Its protein is CASSLGVQSEAFF.

The rearrangement links TRBV28 to TRBJ2-5; no clear D. Trimming cost V 10 bases and J 0 bases, with 9 bases left between them. The germline CDR1 and CDR2 sequences are MDHEN and SYDVKM. This CDR3 spans 12 amino acids. The CDR3: CATLGYQETQYF. In nucleotides, the CDR3 is TGTGCCACCCTTGGATACCAAGAGACCCAGTACTTC.

The chain carries TRBV4-3 and TRBJ1-2; tentative D call: TRBD1 (5 bases). CDR3 length equals 18 residues. CDR1 is LGHNA and CDR2 is YSLEER in the germline V gene. V lost 2 bases and J 0 bases, leaving 19 bases between the germline ends. Here the CDR3 reads CASSQFVDTDQANYGYTF. The CDR3 DNA follows: TGCGCCAGCAGCCAATTTGTGGACACGGACCAAGCTAACTATGGCTACACCTTC.